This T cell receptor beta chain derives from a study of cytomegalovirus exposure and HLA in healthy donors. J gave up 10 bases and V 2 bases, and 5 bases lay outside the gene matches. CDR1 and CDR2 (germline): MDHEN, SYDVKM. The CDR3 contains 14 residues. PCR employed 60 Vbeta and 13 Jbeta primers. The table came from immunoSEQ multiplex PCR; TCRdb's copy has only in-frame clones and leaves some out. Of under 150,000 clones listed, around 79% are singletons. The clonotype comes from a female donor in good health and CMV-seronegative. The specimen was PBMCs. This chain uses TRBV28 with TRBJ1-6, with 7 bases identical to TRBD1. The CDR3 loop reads CASSLVQGRSPLHF. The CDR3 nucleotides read TGTGCCAGCAGTTTAGTACAGGGGAGGTCACCCCTCCACTTT. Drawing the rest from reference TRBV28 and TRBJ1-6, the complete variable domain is DVKVTQSSRYLVKRTGEKVFLECVQDMDHENMFWYRQDPGLGLRLIYFSYDVKMKEKGDIPEGYSVSREKKERFSLILESASTNQTSMYLCASSLVQGRSPLHFGNGTRLTVT.